Presented here are 4 T cell receptor beta chains from one specimen sequenced in a study of OX40 agonist ivuxolimab in advanced cancers. Data came from immunoSEQ multiplex PCR; TCRdb stores just in-frame clones and leaves some out. This table holds 75,000 to 80,000 clones, around 87% found once. The specimen comprised CD4+ or CD8+ T cells sorted from blood, sampled in a trial of the OX40 agonist ivuxolimab. These receptors were obtained from an adult with an advanced solid tumor such as melanoma, head and neck, liver or kidney cancer.

The chain combines TRBV23-1 with TRBJ2-5; no reliable D call. The DNA matches TRBJ2-7 better at its end, which makes the J call doubtful. TRBV23-1 is recorded as an ORF, its role being uncertain. The CDR3 contains 13 residues. CDR3 nucleotides: TGCGCCGGTCTTCTCGACAATCCCTACGAGCAGTACTTC. It specifies CAGLLDNPYEQYF.

The V and J genes are TRBV10-3 and TRBJ1-1; 9 bases agree with TRBD1. CDR1 is ENHRY, CDR2 SYGVKD, per germline. The CDR3 is 15 residues long. V shed 4 bases, J shed 2 bases, and the junction held 5 bases outside the gene matches. The CDR3 sequence: CAISGADRGNTEAFF. CDR3 sequence (DNA): TGTGCCATCAGTGGGGCGGACAGGGGAAACACTGAAGCTTTCTTT.

The chain joins TRBV2 to TRBJ1-1; possible D gene TRBD1, 5 bases. This CDR3 is built from 13 residues. Between the trimmed V and J ends, which lost 6 bases and 7 bases, there was a span of 15 bases. Per germline, CDR1 SNHLY and CDR2 FYNNEI. In DNA, the CDR3 is TGTGCCAGCAGCCTTCAGGGCTATATTGAAGCTTTCTTT. Its protein product is CASSLQGYIEAFF.

This rearrangement joins TRBV27 to TRBJ1-1; D call uncertain. With 0 bases removed from V and 5 bases from J, the gap between germline ends came to 13 bases. The CDR3 is made up of 15 amino acids. Germline CDR1 MNHEY, CDR2 SMNVEV (reference sequence). This chain's CDR3 is CASSLSRAPETEAFF. In DNA, the CDR3 is TGTGCCAGCAGTTTATCGAGGGCCCCAGAGACTGAAGCTTTCTTT.